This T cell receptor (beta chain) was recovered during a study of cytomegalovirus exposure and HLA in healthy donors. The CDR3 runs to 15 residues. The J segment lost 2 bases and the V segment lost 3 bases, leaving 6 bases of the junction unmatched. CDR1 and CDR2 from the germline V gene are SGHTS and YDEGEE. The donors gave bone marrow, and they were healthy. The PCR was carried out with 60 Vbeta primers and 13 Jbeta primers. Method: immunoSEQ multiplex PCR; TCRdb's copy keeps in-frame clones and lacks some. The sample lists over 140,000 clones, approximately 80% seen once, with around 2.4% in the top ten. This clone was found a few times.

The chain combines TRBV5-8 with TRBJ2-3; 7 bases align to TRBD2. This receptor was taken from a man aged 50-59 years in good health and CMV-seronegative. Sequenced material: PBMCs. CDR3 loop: CASSSLAENTDTQYF. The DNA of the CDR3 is TGTGCCAGCAGCTCGCTAGCGGAGAACACAGATACGCAGTATTTT.